A single sample is the source of the 32 T cell receptor beta chains below, sequenced in a study of T cells after yellow fever vaccination. Via MiXCR, TCRdb re-called the 5' RACE reads, giving one row per CDR3 protein. The sample yields 500,000 to 650,000 distinct CDR3 sequences, about 12% seen once. The material was PBMCs, obtained on the day of the yellow fever booster vaccination. These receptors all stem from a man between 25 and 39 years old who received the YFV17D yellow fever vaccine.

This clonotype was seen a handful of times. This sequence joins TRBV28 and TRBJ2-7; 13 bases map to TRBD2. V lost 6 bases and J lost 2; bases outside the gene matches: 13. Germline V gene lookup returns CDR1 MDHEN and CDR2 SYDVKM. CDR3 length equals 18 residues. The DNA for the CDR3 is TGTGCCAGCAGCCCTTTAGGGGGGACTAGCGGGGCCACCTACGAGCAGTACTTC. The encoded protein is CASSPLGGTSGATYEQYF.

In this sample, this clonotype turned up a few times. The chain has TRBV9 and TRBJ2-1; 9 bases match TRBD1. Germline trimming cut 3 bases from V and 5 bases from J; bases unmatched to any gene: 6. This CDR3 spans 15 amino acids. The germline gives CDR1 SGDLS, CDR2 YYNGEE. The CDR3 DNA sequence: TGTGCCAGCAGCGCCCCGGGACAGGGAGACAATGAGCAGTTCTTC. Translating gives CASSAPGQGDNEQFF.

This clonotype was observed a handful of times. The chain employs TRBV12-3 or TRBV12-4 and TRBJ1-5; unclear D gene. V lost 3 bases and J lost 4, with 25 bases in between. CDR3 length: 19 residues. This chain's CDR3 is CASSFGGPNKPQTNQPQHF. For the CDR3, the DNA is TGTGCCAGCAGTTTCGGTGGCCCGAATAAACCACAGACGAATCAGCCCCAGCATTTT.

The chain links TRBV30 to TRBJ2-2; D perhaps matches TRBD2 (5 bases). The CDR3 loop spans 13 amino acids. CDR1 and CDR2 (germline): GTSNPN, SVGIG (reference sequence). V lost 0 bases and J lost 4, with 6 bases in between. The CDR3 sequence: CAWSVSGTGELFF. Here the CDR3 DNA reads TGTGCCTGGAGTGTAAGCGGCACCGGGGAGCTGTTTTTT.

The chain is built from TRBV12-3 or TRBV12-4 and TRBJ1-5; no clear D gene. The CDR3 covers 14 residues. The V and J ends lost 3 bases and 4 bases respectively, with 10 bases between them. CDR3 amino acids: CASSFMDRNQPQHF. The CDR3 DNA is TGTGCCAGCAGTTTTATGGACCGAAATCAGCCCCAGCATTTT.

This clonotype has a handful of counts. V and J are TRBV4-1 and TRBJ2-7; D is possibly TRBD2 (5 bases). Germline V lookup: CDR1 MGHRA, CDR2 YSYEKL. This CDR3 has 17 residues. The V end was cut by 2 bases, the J end by 7 bases, with 24 bases between. CDR3 DNA: TGCGCCAGCAGCCAACGGCCTCACAGCATGGGCGCGGGTGAGCAGTACTTC. Amino acids: CASSQRPHSMGAGEQYF.

This clonotype was counted only a few times. This chain joins TRBV20-1 and TRBJ2-1; D is uncertain. The CDR3 covers 13 residues. Trimming took off 3 bases at V and 5 bases at J, with 11 bases between the two ends. Germline V CDR1 and CDR2: DFQATT, SNEGSKA (reference sequence). The CDR3 DNA sequence: TGCAGTGCTAGTCAAACACAGAACAATGAGCAGTTCTTC. Translated: CSASQTQNNEQFF.

This clonotype was detected only a few times. V gene TRBV6-2 or TRBV6-3 combines with J gene TRBJ2-7, with D possibly being TRBD1 (6 bases). Germline V gene sequence: CDR1 MNHEY, CDR2 SVGEGT. The CDR3 sequence is 21 residues long. V lost 4 bases and J 0 bases, leaving 31 bases between the germline ends. The CDR3 loop reads CASSFSLPGLGTTNGSYEQYF. In DNA, the CDR3 is TGTGCCAGCAGTTTCTCTCTCCCCGGTTTGGGGACAACCAACGGCTCCTACGAGCAGTACTTC.

This clonotype occurred many times. This rearrangement joins TRBV7-3 to TRBJ1-2; 8 bases map to TRBD1. The CDR3 is 15 residues long. From germline, CDR1 is SGHTA and CDR2 FQGTGA. V lost 1 base to trimming and J lost 9 bases; unmatched junction nucleotides: 10. The CDR3 reads CASSLNGQGRESYTF. DNA of the CDR3: TGTGCCAGCAGCTTAAACGGACAGGGTCGGGAAAGCTACACCTTC.

The V call is TRBV18, the J call TRBJ2-2; 9 bases match TRBD1. J was trimmed by 5 bases and V by 0 bases; bases with no gene match: 7. Germline V gene lookup returns CDR1 KGHSH and CDR2 LQKENI. The CDR3 sequence is 17 residues long. DNA of the CDR3: TGTGCCAGCTCACCACCCGTAACAGGGGGCGATACCGGGGAGCTGTTTTTT. The encoded protein is CASSPPVTGGDTGELFF.

This clonotype was seen a few times. This sequence joins TRBV10-3 and TRBJ1-1; 7 nucleotides match TRBD1. The junction had 5 bases not matched to a gene; V was cut back by 3 bases and J by 1 base. The CDR3 contains 15 residues. CDR1 and CDR2 from the germline V gene are ENHRY and SYGVKD. The CDR3 DNA follows: TGTGCCATCAGTGATTTGGACAGGTCGAACACTGAAGCTTTCTTT. Translated, it gives CAISDLDRSNTEAFF.

V gene TRBV25-1 combines with J gene TRBJ2-6, with D uncertain. Trimming pared 5 bases from V and 2 bases from J, leaving 10 bases between. Germline values: CDR1 MGHDK, CDR2 SYGVNS. The CDR3 contains 15 residues. The CDR3 protein is CASSRWITGANVLTF. The CDR3 bases are TGTGCCAGCAGTAGGTGGATCACTGGGGCCAACGTCCTGACTTTC. Full variable domain (outside the CDR3, taken from reference TRBV25-1 and TRBJ2-6): EADIYQTPRYLVIGTGKKITLECSQTMGHDKMYWYQQDPGMELHLIHYSYGVNSTEKGDLSSESTVSRIRTEHFPLTLESARPSHTSQYLCASSRWITGANVLTFGAGSRLTVL.

This clonotype occurred many times. The rearrangement joins TRBV6-2 or TRBV6-3 to TRBJ1-1; D gene uncertain. The CDR3 has 15 amino acids. Germline values: CDR1 MNHEY, CDR2 SVGEGT. Trimming removed 4 bases at V and 3 bases at J, with 15 bases between. DNA of the CDR3: TGTGCCAGCAGTTTCCGAGGTCTTTTGTACACTGAAGCTTTCTTT. This translates into CASSFRGLLYTEAFF.

The V and J genes are TRBV5-1 and TRBJ2-5; 8 bases map to TRBD2. The length of the CDR3 is 14 residues. The trim removed 4 bases at V and 0 bases at J, leaving 2 bases unmatched. Germline lookup yields CDR1 SGHRS and CDR2 YFSETQ. The CDR3 spells CASSGGGNQETQYF. The CDR3 DNA follows: TGCGCCAGCAGCGGCGGGGGGAACCAAGAGACCCAGTACTTC.

This clonotype has more than one count but fewer than ten. This chain links TRBV24-1 with TRBJ2-7; D is possibly TRBD1 (6 bases). The CDR3 covers 16 residues. The V gene's germline CDR1 is KGHDR and CDR2 SFDVKD. V was cut by 2 bases and J by 0 bases, with 13 bases left in between. The CDR3: CATSDSTGQYSYEQYF. The CDR3, as DNA: TGTGCCACCAGTGATTCCACAGGACAGTACTCCTACGAGCAGTACTTC.

The chain uses TRBV2 and TRBJ2-2; D not certain. Germline values: CDR1 SNHLY, CDR2 FYNNEI. Trimming stripped 9 bases from V and 5 bases from J, with 16 bases between. This CDR3 comprises 14 residues. The CDR3 region has the DNA TGTGCCAGTACGACCCATTCGACTACCGGGGAGCTGTTTTTT. Protein product: CASTTHSTTGELFF.

The V gene is TRBV5-6, the J gene TRBJ1-2; 9 bases align to TRBD1. The germline gives CDR1 SGHDT, CDR2 YYEEEE. Trimming at V came to 6 bases and at J to 8 bases, leaving 11 bases not matched to a gene. The CDR3 spans 14 residues. The CDR3 protein is CASNPQQGAVGYTF. DNA for the CDR3: TGTGCCAGCAACCCCCAACAGGGGGCAGTGGGCTACACCTTC.

The chain joins TRBV5-5 to TRBJ2-1; 12 nucleotides align to TRBD2. This CDR3 region has 16 residues. Germline CDR1 is SGHKS and CDR2 is YYEKEE (reference sequence). V was pared by 6 bases and J by 9 bases, with 13 bases of the junction left unmatched. The CDR3 coding sequence is TGTGCCAGCACCTCGAGCGGCCTAGCGGGGGGGACTGAGCAGTTCTTC. Protein: CASTSSGLAGGTEQFF.

This clonotype turned up a few times. The chain recombines TRBV29-1 with TRBJ2-3; 8 bases are a match to TRBD2. This CDR3 has 14 residues. Germline V gene sequence: CDR1 SQVTM, CDR2 ANQGSEA. V was clipped by 7 bases and J by 2 bases; unmatched bases: 8. DNA for the CDR3: TGCAGCGGCACCCATAGCGGGAACACAGATACGCAGTATTTT. Amino acid sequence: CSGTHSGNTDTQYF.

Ten or more counts support this clonotype. V is TRBV12-3 or TRBV12-4 and J is TRBJ2-3; either TRBD1 or TRBD2 may supply D (6 bases each). The V and J ends lost 0 bases and 3 bases respectively, with 16 bases between them. The CDR3 has 17 residues. The CDR3 sequence: CASSLAAGTSSTDTQYF. For the CDR3, the DNA is TGTGCCAGCAGTTTAGCGGCGGGGACATCTAGTACAGATACGCAGTATTTT.

In DNA, the CDR3 is TGTGCCAGTAGTATCTGGGGGCCTGGGGCCAACGTCCTGACTTTC. Protein sequence: CASSIWGPGANVLTF. The chain carries TRBV19 and TRBJ2-6; D possibly corresponds to TRBD1 (6 bases). The CDR3 consists of 15 residues. Trimming cost V 3 bases and J 2 bases, with 8 bases left between them. The germline V gene encodes CDR1 LNHDA and CDR2 SQIVND (reference sequence).

This clonotype was picked up many times. The chain joins TRBV25-1 to TRBJ2-7, with 7 bases that match TRBD1. This CDR3 comprises 14 residues. With V trimmed by 3 bases and J by 3 bases, 5 bases remained unmatched. CDR1 and CDR2 from the germline V gene are MGHDK and SYGVNS. The CDR3 DNA reads as TGTGCCAGCAGTGAGGCAGGGGGTTTCTACGAGCAGTACTTC. Its translation is CASSEAGGFYEQYF.

The chain employs TRBV30 and TRBJ2-3; D may be TRBD1 or TRBD2 (5 bases each). The V gene's germline CDR1 is GTSNPN and CDR2 SVGIG (reference sequence). V lost 3 bases, J lost 6 bases, and 13 bases lay in between. The CDR3 length is 13 residues. CDR3 loop: CAWSRDPKDTQYF. In DNA form, the CDR3 reads TGTGCCTGGAGCCGGGACCCGAAGGATACGCAGTATTTT.

This clonotype came up a few times. The rearrangement joins TRBV14 to TRBJ2-7; perhaps TRBD2 as D (6 bases). The V end lost 3 bases, the J end lost 1 base, and 16 bases lay between the germline ends. This CDR3 is 16 amino acids long. Germline V lookup: CDR1 SGHDN, CDR2 FVKESK. CDR3 DNA: TGTGCCAGCAGCCACCTCGCGGTAGCGGCTTCCTACGAGCAGTACTTC. Amino acid sequence: CASSHLAVAASYEQYF.

CDR3 DNA sequence: TGTGCCAGCAGTTTATTCTTCGGGGCAGGGGCCCACCAAGAGACCCAGTACTTC. Amino acids: CASSLFFGAGAHQETQYF. The chain joins TRBV28 to TRBJ2-5, with D possibly being TRBD1 (6 bases). The V gene's germline CDR1 is MDHEN and CDR2 SYDVKM. The V gene lost 1 base and the J gene lost 0 bases, with 18 bases spanning the gap. The CDR3 has 18 amino acids.

This clonotype was seen a handful of times. V is TRBV27 and J is TRBJ1-5; the D gene is possibly TRBD1 (6 bases). V was clipped by 2 bases and J by 7 bases, with 12 bases between them. This CDR3 contains 14 residues. In germline, CDR1 is MNHEY, CDR2 SMNVEV (reference sequence). This CDR3 is CASSLRGADQPQHF. The CDR3 DNA sequence: TGTGCCAGCAGTTTACGGGGGGCCGACCAGCCCCAGCATTTT.

V is TRBV4-3 and J is TRBJ2-7; 7 bases fit TRBD1. Germline V gives CDR1 LGHNA, CDR2 YSLEER. The CDR3 runs to 13 residues. V shed 4 bases, J shed 7 bases, and the junction held 7 bases outside the gene matches. DNA for the CDR3: TGCGCCAGCAGCCTACAAGTGACAGGGGAGCAGTACTTC. This gives the protein CASSLQVTGEQYF.

This clonotype was counted a few times. The CDR3, as DNA: TGCGCCAGCAGCTTACCTAAGCCCAACACCGGGGAGCTGTTTTTT. Its translation is CASSLPKPNTGELFF. The chain has TRBV5-1 and TRBJ2-2; D gene ambiguous. Germline lookup yields CDR1 SGHRS and CDR2 YFSETQ. The ends were cut back, 2 bases at V and 2 bases at J, with 10 bases in the middle. CDR3 length: 15 amino acids.

The chain uses TRBV29-1 and TRBJ2-3, with TRBD2 as a possible D gene (7 bases). Trimming left V 0 bases short and J 3 bases short, with 16 bases between. The CDR3 loop spans 16 amino acids. Germline CDR1 reads SQVTM; CDR2 reads ANQGSEA. CDR3 loop: CSVEDPWGRGTDTQYF. In nucleotides, the CDR3 is TGCAGCGTTGAAGATCCTTGGGGGAGGGGGACAGATACGCAGTATTTT.

This clonotype has a handful of counts. This chain joins TRBV9 and TRBJ2-5, with 9 bases that match TRBD2. Germline V gene lookup returns CDR1 SGDLS and CDR2 YYNGEE. This CDR3 has 16 residues. The V segment lost 0 bases and the J segment 3 bases; nucleotides outside the gene matches: 6. The CDR3 nucleotides are TGTGCCAGCAGCGTAGGAGCGGGAGGTATAAAAGAGACCCAGTACTTC. Its translation: CASSVGAGGIKETQYF. Combining the CDR3 with reference TRBV9 and TRBJ2-5 gives the whole variable domain DSGVTQTPKHLITATGQRVTLRCSPRSGDLSVYWYQQSLDQGLQFLIQYYNGEERAKGNILERFSAQQFPDLHSELNLSSLELGDSALYFCASSVGAGGIKETQYFGPGTRLLVL.

This chain connects TRBV9 to TRBJ2-1; D might be TRBD1 or TRBD2, each matching 5 bases. The CDR3 spans 14 residues. With 5 bases removed from V and 8 bases from J, the gap between germline ends came to 17 bases. CDR1 SGDLS and CDR2 YYNGEE come from the germline V gene. CDR3 bases: TGTGCCAGCAGAAAACAGGACTTACACCATGAGCAGTTCTTC. Translated, it gives CASRKQDLHHEQFF. Combining the CDR3 with reference TRBV9 and TRBJ2-1 gives the whole variable domain DSGVTQTPKHLITATGQRVTLRCSPRSGDLSVYWYQQSLDQGLQFLIQYYNGEERAKGNILERFSAQQFPDLHSELNLSSLELGDSALYFCASRKQDLHHEQFFGPGTRLTVL.

This clonotype was recorded at least ten times. The V call is TRBV29-1, the J call TRBJ2-7, with 7 bases fitting TRBD1. CDR3 length: 13 amino acids. CDR1 and CDR2 from the germline V gene are SQVTM and ANQGSEA. The V segment lost 6 bases and the J segment 0 bases; nucleotides outside the gene matches: 5. In nucleotides, the CDR3 is TGCAGCGTCTTGACAGGGCACTCCTACGAGCAGTACTTC. Residues: CSVLTGHSYEQYF.